The 15 T cell receptor beta chains listed next were all sequenced from one sample in a study of blood T cell repertoires in COVID-19. Sequencing was performed with immunoSEQ multiplex PCR; in TCRdb, only in-frame clones are kept and a portion is missing. The sample carries fewer than 350,000 clones, about 88% recorded once. The sequencing input was PBMCs or T cells enriched from blood (not recorded which). These receptors were taken from a middle-aged woman who had recovered from COVID-19.

V and J are TRBV15 and TRBJ1-5, with TRBD1 as a possible D gene (6 bases). This CDR3 comprises 15 residues. Germline values: CDR1 LNHNV, CDR2 YYDKDF (reference sequence). Deletions cut 0 bases from V and 4 bases from J, with 10 bases between. CDR3 sequence (DNA): TGTGCCACCAGCAGAGATCGGACAGTAAATCAGCCCCAGCATTTT. Its translation is CATSRDRTVNQPQHF.

The chain is built from TRBV25-1 and TRBJ1-5; 8 bases match TRBD1. The CDR3 totals 14 residues. V lost 4 bases, J lost 9 bases, and 8 bases stayed unmatched. CDR1 MGHDK and CDR2 SYGVNS come from the germline V gene. CDR3 sequence (DNA): TGTGCCAGCAGTGCAACAGGGGGAGGTAGGCCCCAGCATTTT. Protein: CASSATGGGRPQHF. Full variable domain (remainder filled in from reference TRBV25-1 and TRBJ1-5): EADIYQTPRYLVIGTGKKITLECSQTMGHDKMYWYQQDPGMELHLIHYSYGVNSTEKGDLSSESTVSRIRTEHFPLTLESARPSHTSQYLCASSATGGGRPQHFGDGTRLSIL.

The chain couples TRBV28 to TRBJ2-3; maybe TRBD2 (6 bases). The CDR3 has 15 residues. CDR1 and CDR2 (germline): MDHEN, SYDVKM. Trimming left V 4 bases short and J 1 base short, with 12 bases between. The CDR3 sequence: CASSSREPGTDTQYF. In DNA, the CDR3 is TGTGCCAGCAGTTCACGGGAGCCTGGCACAGATACGCAGTATTTT.

The table lists this clone with a few counts. The chain combines TRBV28 with TRBJ2-3; possible D gene TRBD2, 5 bases. V was clipped by 6 bases and J by 4 bases, with 11 bases between them. Germline CDR1 reads MDHEN; CDR2 reads SYDVKM. This CDR3 spans 13 amino acids. As DNA, the CDR3 is TGTGCCAGCAGGGAGGTAGAGCCAGATACGCAGTATTTT. It is translated as CASREVEPDTQYF.

This clone has just a few counts. V usage is TRBV3-1 (or the pseudogene TRBV3-2) and J usage is TRBJ2-1; 7 positions agree with TRBD1. With V trimmed by 0 bases and J by 1 base, 9 bases remained unmatched. Germline values: CDR1 LGHDT, CDR2 YNNKEL (reference sequence). This CDR3 contains 18 residues. The CDR3 sequence is CASSQDLPGQTSYNEQFF. The CDR3 DNA sequence: TGTGCCAGCAGCCAAGATCTTCCGGGACAGACTTCCTACAATGAGCAGTTCTTC.

This chain uses TRBV2 with TRBJ2-7; possible D gene TRBD2, 6 bases. The ends were cut back, 6 bases at V and 1 base at J, with 19 bases in the middle. Germline V gives CDR1 SNHLY, CDR2 FYNNEI. The CDR3 has 16 amino acids. The chain's CDR3 is CASREVLGLPSYEQYF. The CDR3 DNA follows: TGTGCCAGCAGAGAGGTCCTGGGACTCCCATCCTACGAGCAGTACTTC.

The gene calls are TRBV3-1 (or the pseudogene TRBV3-2) and TRBJ1-5; 9 bases are shared with TRBD1. Germline CDR1 is LGHDT and CDR2 is YNNKEL (reference sequence). Trimming at V came to 4 bases and at J to 4 bases, leaving 2 bases not matched to a gene. This CDR3 region has 14 residues. CDR3 DNA: TGTGCCAGCAGCCCCGGGACAGGGAATCAGCCCCAGCATTTT. Translation: CASSPGTGNQPQHF.

V is TRBV5-4 and J is TRBJ2-1; possibly TRBD2 for D (6 bases). V was pared by 0 bases and J by 13 bases, with 14 bases between. Germline CDR1 is SGHNT and CDR2 is YYREEE (reference sequence). This CDR3 comprises 13 residues. CDR3 amino acids: CASSLGRGDSQFF. CDR3 sequence (DNA): TGTGCCAGCAGCTTGGGGAGAGGGGACTCCCAGTTCTTC. Full variable domain (remainder filled in from reference TRBV5-4 and TRBJ2-1): ETGVTQSPTHLIKTRGQQVTLRCSSQSGHNTVSWYQQALGQGPQFIFQYYREEENGRGNFPPRFSGLQFPNYSSELNVNALELDDSALYLCASSLGRGDSQFFGPGTRLTVL.

The count of this clone is one. This chain links TRBV29-1 with TRBJ1-2; possibly TRBD1 for D (5 bases). Trimming shortened V by 4 bases and J by 1 base, and 10 bases separated the two germline ends. The CDR3 has 13 residues. The germline V gene encodes CDR1 SQVTM and CDR2 ANQGSEA. CDR3 bases: TGCAGCGTTGGAGCAGGGAATAACTATGGCTACACCTTC. Its translation: CSVGAGNNYGYTF.

The sample holds one count of this clone. V and J are TRBV19 and TRBJ1-2; 8 bases line up with TRBD1. V gave up 8 bases and J gave up 6 bases; unmatched junction bases: 11. CDR3 size: 14 residues. Germline V gene sequence: CDR1 LNHDA, CDR2 SQIVND (reference sequence). The CDR3 nucleotides read TGTGCCAGTGGGCCGGGGACAGGCCCGAATGGCTACACCTTC. It yields the protein CASGPGTGPNGYTF. Based on the CDR3 plus reference TRBV19 and TRBJ1-2, the full variable domain is DGGITQSPKYLFRKEGQNVTLSCEQNLNHDAMYWYRQDPGQGLRLIYYSQIVNDFQKGDIAEGYSVSREKKESFPLTVTSAQKNPTAFYLCASGPGTGPNGYTFGSGTRLTVV.

The V and J genes are TRBV6-5 and TRBJ1-2; no clear D. CDR1 MNHEY and CDR2 SVGAGI come from the germline V gene. The CDR3 length is 14 residues. Trimming stripped 4 bases from V and 0 bases from J, with 9 bases between. The CDR3: CASSWLGANYGYTF. The DNA for the CDR3 is TGTGCCAGCAGTTGGTTGGGAGCTAACTATGGCTACACCTTC.

This clone was recorded only once. The chain links TRBV28 to TRBJ1-1; TRBD1 agrees at 9 bases. Germline V gene data show CDR1 as MDHEN and CDR2 as SYDVKM. Losses at the gene ends were 0 bases for V and 4 bases for J; bases not matched to a gene: 3. This CDR3 has 15 residues. The CDR3 nucleotides are TGTGCCAGCAGTTTATGGGGGACAGGGACCACTGAAGCTTTCTTT. Translating gives CASSLWGTGTTEAFF.

V is TRBV11-3 and J is TRBJ1-1; TRBD1 agrees at 8 bases. The CDR3 runs to 16 residues. Germline V gene sequence: CDR1 SGHNT, CDR2 YENEEA. The V and J ends lost 5 bases and 7 bases, in that order; junction bases with no gene match: 15. Here the CDR3 DNA reads TGTGCCAGCAGCCAAAGCCAGGGGGCGATTCCATTTGAAGCTTTCTTT. Translation gives CASSQSQGAIPFEAFF. The full variable domain, in which reference TRBV11-3 and TRBJ1-1 provide the parts outside the CDR3, is EAGVVQSPRYKIIEKKQPVAFWCNPISGHNTLYWYLQNLGQGPELLIRYENEEAVDDSQLPKDRFSAERLKGVDSTLKIQPAELGDSAVYLCASSQSQGAIPFEAFFGQGTRLTVV.

Remarks on this clone: One end of the junction is discordant with germline, which a read error may explain. This rearrangement joins TRBV7-7 to TRBJ2-7, with 11 positions matching TRBD2. The V gene's germline CDR1 is SSHAT and CDR2 FNYEAQ (reference sequence). The CDR3 extends over 15 amino acids. The CDR3 nucleotides read TGTGCTAGCAGCCGAGGACTAGCGGGTTCGTACGAGCAGTACTTC. Its protein product is CASSRGLAGSYEQYF. Full variable domain (missing parts from reference TRBV7-7 and TRBJ2-7): GAGVSQSPRYKVTKRGQDVTLRCDPISSHATLYWYQQALGQGPEFLTYFNYEAQPDKSGLPSDRFSAERPEGSISTLTIQRTEQRDSAMYRCASSRGLAGSYEQYFGPGTRLTVT.

The chain couples TRBV29-1 to TRBJ2-5; D is undetermined. Trimming removed 3 bases at V and 4 bases at J, with 12 bases between. CDR3 length: 13 amino acids. Germline V gives CDR1 SQVTM, CDR2 ANQGSEA. CDR3 loop: CSVDRRIGETQYF. In DNA, the CDR3 is TGCAGCGTTGATCGGCGGATTGGAGAGACCCAGTACTTC.